The present T cell receptor (beta chain) was sequenced within a study of T cell repertoires in cytomegalovirus infection. J gave up 6 bases and V 0 bases, and 6 bases lay outside the gene matches. Looked up from germline, CDR1 is SGHNT and CDR2 is YYREEE (reference sequence). This CDR3 has 15 residues. This clonotype was recorded at least ten times. TCRdb itself ran the reads through MiXCR, one entry per CDR3 protein. The sample lists approximately 250,000 distinct CDR3 sequences, roughly an eighth occurring once. This sequence joins TRBV5-4 and TRBJ2-4, with 7 bases identical to TRBD1. Sequencing was carried out using PBMCs. The TCR was taken from a human donor in good health (CMV status not recorded). Some clones in this sample may be carry-over from other donors' samples. CDR3 amino acids: CASSLEKGGTNIQYF. As DNA, the CDR3 is TGTGCCAGCAGCTTGGAAAAAGGGGGCACAAACATTCAGTACTTC.